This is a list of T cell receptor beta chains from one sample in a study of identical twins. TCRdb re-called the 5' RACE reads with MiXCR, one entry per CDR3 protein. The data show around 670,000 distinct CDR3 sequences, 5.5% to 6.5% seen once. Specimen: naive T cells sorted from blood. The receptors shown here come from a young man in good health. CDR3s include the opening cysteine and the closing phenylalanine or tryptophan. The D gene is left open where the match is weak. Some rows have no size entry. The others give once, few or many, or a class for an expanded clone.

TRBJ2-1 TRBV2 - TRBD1 CASQGQGAYNEQFF TGTGCCAGCCAGGGACAGGGGGCTTACAATGAGCAGTTCTTC
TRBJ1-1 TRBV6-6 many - CASSSYSSTEAFF TGTGCCAGCAGCTCTTATAGTTCCACTGAAGCTTTCTTT
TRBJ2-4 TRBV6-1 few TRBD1 CASRSNGQGRPRAKNIQYF TGTGCCAGCAGGAGTAATGGACAGGGGAGACCTCGAGCCAAAAACATTCAGTACTTC
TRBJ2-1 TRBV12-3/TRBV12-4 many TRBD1 CASSPTGGRGQFF TGTGCCAGCAGTCCCACAGGGGGTCGAGGGCAGTTCTTC
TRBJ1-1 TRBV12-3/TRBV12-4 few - CASRLGTEAFF TGTGCCAGCAGGCTCGGGACAGAAGCTTTCTTT
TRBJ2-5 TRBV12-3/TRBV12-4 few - CASSFGTSRETQYF TGTGCCAGCAGTTTTGGGACTTCGAGGGAGACCCAGTACTTC
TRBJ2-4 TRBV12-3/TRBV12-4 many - CASSWTPKNIQYF TGTGCCAGCAGTTGGACACCCAAAAACATTCAGTACTTC
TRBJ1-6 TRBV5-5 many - CASSFQIGTSPLHF TGTGCCAGCAGCTTTCAGATCGGGACTTCACCCCTCCACTTT
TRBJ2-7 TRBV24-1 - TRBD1 CATSDSTDRGPSYEQYF TGTGCCACCAGTGATTCTACCGACAGGGGCCCTTCCTACGAGCAGTACTTC
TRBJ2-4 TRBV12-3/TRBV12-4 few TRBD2 CASSAGEQNIQYF TGTGCCAGCAGTGCGGGGGAGCAAAACATTCAGTACTTC
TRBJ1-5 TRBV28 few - CASSEQGVNQPQHF TGTGCCAGCAGCGAACAGGGAGTCAATCAGCCCCAGCATTTT
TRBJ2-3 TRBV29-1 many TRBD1 CSAMDRVKVSADTQYF TGCAGCGCTATGGACAGGGTTAAAGTTAGCGCAGATACGCAGTATTTT
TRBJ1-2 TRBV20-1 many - CSARDTEGPNYGYTF TGCAGTGCTAGGGACACAGAGGGTCCTAACTATGGCTACACCTTC
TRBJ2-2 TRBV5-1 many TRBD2 CASSLALAGVPGELFF TGCGCCAGCAGCTTGGCCCTAGCGGGAGTGCCCGGGGAGCTGTTTTTT
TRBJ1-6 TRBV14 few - CASSLSRRTGTLHF TGTGCCAGCAGCCTGAGTCGAAGGACGGGGACCCTCCACTTT
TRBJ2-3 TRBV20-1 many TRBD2 CSASGRLRTDTQYF TGCAGTGCCAGCGGGAGGCTGCGCACAGATACGCAGTATTTT
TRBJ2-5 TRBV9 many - CASSVSGGINQETQYF TGTGCCAGCAGCGTATCGGGCGGGATTAATCAAGAGACCCAGTACTTC
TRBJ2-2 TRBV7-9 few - CASSLVYRPGELFF TGTGCCAGCAGCTTAGTGTACCGCCCCGGGGAGCTGTTTTTT
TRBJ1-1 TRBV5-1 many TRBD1 CASSSLTGPEAFF TGCGCCAGCAGCTCCCTGACAGGGCCTGAAGCTTTCTTT
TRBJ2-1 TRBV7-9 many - CASSLFPQVKCCEQFF TGTGCCAGCAGCTTATTCCCACAGGTTAAATGTTGTGAGCAGTTCTTC
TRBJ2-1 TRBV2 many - CASSEEQMSSYNEQFF TGTGCCAGCAGTGAAGAGCAAATGAGCTCCTACAATGAGCAGTTCTTC
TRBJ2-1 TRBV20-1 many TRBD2 CSASGLLAGGPSYNEQFF TGCAGTGCTAGTGGTCTCCTAGCGGGAGGGCCGTCCTACAATGAGCAGTTCTTC
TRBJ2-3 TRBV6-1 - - CASSPILGQTAGNTQYF TGTGCCAGCAGCCCCATCTTGGGACAAACGGCAGGAAATACGCAGTATTTT
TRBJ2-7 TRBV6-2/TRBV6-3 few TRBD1 CASSPIRRTGGSDEQYF TGTGCCAGCAGTCCAATCCGAAGGACAGGGGGCTCGGACGAGCAGTACTTC
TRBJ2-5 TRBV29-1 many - CSAFGGMETQYF TGCAGCGCTTTTGGAGGCATGGAGACCCAGTACTTC
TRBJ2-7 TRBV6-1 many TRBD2 CASSQWLAGDYEQYF TGTGCCAGCAGTCAGTGGCTAGCGGGAGACTACGAGCAGTACTTC
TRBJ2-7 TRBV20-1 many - CSARMTGAGEQYF TGCAGTGCTAGGATGACGGGGGCAGGCGAGCAGTACTTC
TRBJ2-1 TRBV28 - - CASSFPAAGPTYNEQFF TGTGCCAGCAGTTTTCCGGCGGCCGGCCCAACCTACAATGAGCAGTTCTTC
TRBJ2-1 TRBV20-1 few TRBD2 CSAEGLYNEQFF TGCAGTGCCGAGGGACTATACAATGAGCAGTTCTTC
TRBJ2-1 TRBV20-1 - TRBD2 CSASREGGRDEQFF TGCAGTGCTAGCCGGGAGGGAGGCAGGGATGAGCAGTTCTTC
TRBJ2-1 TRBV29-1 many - CSVRPGISYNEQFF TGCAGCGTTAGGCCGGGCATCTCCTACAATGAGCAGTTCTTC
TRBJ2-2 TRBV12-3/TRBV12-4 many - CASSSGPGGELFF TGTGCCAGCAGTTCGGGTCCGGGAGGGGAGCTGTTTTTT
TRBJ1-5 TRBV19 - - CASYGGNQPQHF TGTGCCAGTTACGGGGGCAATCAGCCCCAGCATTTT
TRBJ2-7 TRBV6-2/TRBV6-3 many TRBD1 CASVDTGALSYEQYF TGTGCCAGCGTCGACACAGGGGCCCTATCCTACGAGCAGTACTTC
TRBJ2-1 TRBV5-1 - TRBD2 CASSELAGGPGNEQFF TGCGCCAGCAGCGAGCTAGCGGGAGGGCCCGGCAATGAGCAGTTCTTC
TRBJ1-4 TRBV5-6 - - CASSVPGEEKLFF TGTGCCAGCAGCGTTCCAGGGGAGGAAAAACTGTTTTTT
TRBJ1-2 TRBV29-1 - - CSVEVQGDYGYTF TGCAGCGTTGAAGTACAGGGTGACTATGGCTACACCTTC
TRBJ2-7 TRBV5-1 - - CASSPPDIYEQYF TGCGCCAGCAGCCCCCCGGACATCTACGAGCAGTACTTC
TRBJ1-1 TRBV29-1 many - CSVEDPGQRGRAFF TGCAGCGTTGAAGACCCGGGACAACGGGGCAGAGCTTTCTTT
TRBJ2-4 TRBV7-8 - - CASSLGADGAKNIQYF TGTGCCAGCAGCTTAGGAGCGGATGGAGCCAAAAACATTCAGTACTTC
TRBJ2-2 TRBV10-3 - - CAISPTGEAGELFF TGTGCCATCAGCCCCACAGGCGAGGCCGGGGAGCTGTTTTTT
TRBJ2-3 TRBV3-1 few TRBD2 CASSQTGTSGTQDTQYF TGTGCCAGCAGCCAAACCGGGACTAGCGGGACCCAAGATACGCAGTATTTT
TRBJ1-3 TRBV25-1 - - CASISLRGNTIYF TGTGCCAGCATCTCGCTAAGAGGAAACACCATATATTTT
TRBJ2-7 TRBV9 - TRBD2 CASSVPGGEQYF TGTGCCAGCAGCGTCCCGGGAGGCGAGCAGTACTTC
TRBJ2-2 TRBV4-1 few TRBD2 CASSPAPGLGWNTGELFF TGCGCCAGCAGCCCAGCCCCGGGACTAGGATGGAACACCGGGGAGCTGTTTTTT
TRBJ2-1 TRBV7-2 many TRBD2 CASSFSGRSYNEQFF TGTGCCAGCAGCTTTAGCGGGAGATCCTACAATGAGCAGTTCTTC
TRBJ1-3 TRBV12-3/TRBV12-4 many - CASSLSRAPGNTIYF TGTGCCAGCAGTTTGTCTAGGGCGCCGGGAAACACCATATATTTT
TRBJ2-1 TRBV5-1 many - CASSTTKAPSNEQFF TGCGCCAGCAGCACTACTAAGGCGCCCTCCAATGAGCAGTTCTTC
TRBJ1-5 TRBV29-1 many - CSVADGNSNQPQHF TGCAGCGTGGCCGACGGTAATAGCAATCAGCCCCAGCATTTT
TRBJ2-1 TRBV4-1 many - CASSQELGEQFF TGCGCCAGCAGCCAAGAATTAGGTGAGCAGTTCTTC
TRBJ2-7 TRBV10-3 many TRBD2 CAISDAGGPNEQYF TGTGCCATCAGTGATGCGGGAGGGCCAAACGAGCAGTACTTC
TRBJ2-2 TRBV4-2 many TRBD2 CASTSKGGLAVTGELFF TGTGCCAGCACCAGCAAGGGGGGACTAGCGGTCACCGGGGAGCTGTTTTTT
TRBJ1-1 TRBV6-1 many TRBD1 CASTPGQPFMNTEAFF TGTGCCAGCACCCCGGGACAGCCCTTCATGAACACTGAAGCTTTCTTT
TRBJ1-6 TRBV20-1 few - CSARLSGVNSPLHF TGCAGTGCTAGACTCTCAGGGGTGAATTCACCCCTCCACTTT
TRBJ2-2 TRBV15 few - CATSIPQTTGELFF TGTGCCACCAGCATACCACAGACAACCGGGGAGCTGTTTTTT
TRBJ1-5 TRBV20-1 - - CSASEATGNQPQHF TGCAGTGCCTCGGAAGCCACAGGGAATCAGCCCCAGCATTTT
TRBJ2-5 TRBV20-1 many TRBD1 CSAPLDRGLETQYF TGCAGTGCTCCGCTGGACAGGGGGCTAGAGACCCAGTACTTC
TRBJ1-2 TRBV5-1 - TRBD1 CASSQYQGALNYGYTF TGCGCCAGCAGCCAATACCAGGGGGCGCTTAACTATGGCTACACCTTC
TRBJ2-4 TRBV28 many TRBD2 CASSSAGGSKNIQYF TGTGCCAGCAGTTCCGCCGGCGGGAGCAAAAACATTCAGTACTTC